The rows below give T cell receptor beta chains drawn from one sample of a study of beta chain features in type 1 diabetes. The assay was immunoSEQ multiplex PCR, and TCRdb's table has in-frame clones only and misses some. The sample contains 150,000 to 180,000 clones, about a tenth of which appear only once. The sample consisted of central memory CD4+ T cells from blood. These receptors were obtained from a man aged 30 to 39 with type 1 diabetes. Each CDR3 is given with its conserved first and last residue. The D gene is left open where the match is weak. Rows may omit the clone size; those that give it use once, few, many or a size class.

CDR3 DNA: TGTGCCCCGGGGGATCAAGAGACCCAGTACTTC
CDR3 protein: CAPGDQETQYF
J gene: TRBJ2-5
V gene: TRBV5-4
D gene: .
clone size: .

CDR3 DNA: TGTGCCAGCAGCTTCGGGGAGAGCACTGAAGCTTTCTTT
CDR3 protein: CASSFGESTEAFF
J gene: TRBJ1-1
V gene: TRBV7-9
D gene: .
clone size: .

CDR3 DNA: TGTGCCAGCAGCTTATTTCTAGCGAGACTCACAGATACGCAGTATTTT
CDR3 protein: CASSLFLARLTDTQYF
J gene: TRBJ2-3
V gene: TRBV7-8
D gene: .
clone size: .

CDR3 DNA: TGTGCCAGCAGCTGGAAGACAGGGGGCAACACTGAAGCTTTCTTT
CDR3 protein: CASSWKTGGNTEAFF
J gene: TRBJ1-1
V gene: TRBV7-9
D gene: TRBD1
clone size: .

CDR3 DNA: TGTGCCAGCAGCCACGGTCAAGAGGGCAATGAGCAGTTCTTC
CDR3 protein: CASSHGQEGNEQFF
J gene: TRBJ2-1
V gene: TRBV4-2
D gene: .
clone size: .

CDR3 DNA: TGTGCCAGCAGAACAAGCGGGAGTCGCGAGCAGTACTTC
CDR3 protein: CASRTSGSREQYF
J gene: TRBJ2-7
V gene: TRBV5-4
D gene: TRBD2
clone size: .

CDR3 DNA: TGCGCCAGCAGCTTGGAACAGGGGGCGCGGGAGACCCAGTACTTC
CDR3 protein: CASSLEQGARETQYF
J gene: TRBJ2-5
V gene: TRBV5-1
D gene: TRBD1
clone size: few

CDR3 DNA: TGTGCCAGCAGGAAGGATGGACTAGCCAACGAGCAGTACTTC
CDR3 protein: CASRKDGLANEQYF
J gene: TRBJ2-7
V gene: TRBV6-5
D gene: TRBD2
clone size: .

CDR3 DNA: TGTGCCAGCAGCTTAGCCTCAGGGGGCCAGGAGACCCAGTACTTC
CDR3 protein: CASSLASGGQETQYF
J gene: TRBJ2-5
V gene: TRBV7-6
D gene: TRBD1
clone size: .

CDR3 DNA: TGTGCCAGTAGTACCAGGACTAGCGGGATAGGTGAGCAGTTCTTC
CDR3 protein: CASSTRTSGIGEQFF
J gene: TRBJ2-1
V gene: TRBV19
D gene: TRBD2
clone size: .

CDR3 DNA: TGCAGCGTTGAACAGGGGGCCACAGATACGCAGTATTTT
CDR3 protein: CSVEQGATDTQYF
J gene: TRBJ2-3
V gene: TRBV29-1
D gene: TRBD1
clone size: few

CDR3 DNA: TGCGCCAGCAGCCTCACCGGGACAGGGGAAAGTCAGTACTTC
CDR3 protein: CASSLTGTGESQYF
J gene: TRBJ2-7
V gene: TRBV5-1
D gene: TRBD1
clone size: .

CDR3 DNA: TGTGCCAGCAGCCAAGGGACAGAAAGTACCTACGAGCAGTACTTC
CDR3 protein: CASSQGTESTYEQYF
J gene: TRBJ2-7
V gene: TRBV4-2
D gene: .
clone size: .

CDR3 DNA: TGCGCCAGCAGCCACGAACTAGCGGGAGCCCGGAATGAGCAGTTCTTC
CDR3 protein: CASSHELAGARNEQFF
J gene: TRBJ2-1
V gene: TRBV4-3
D gene: TRBD2
clone size: few

CDR3 DNA: TGTGCCAGCAGCTTGGGAGGTCCCGGTTCCAGCTCCTACAATGAGCAGTTCTTC
CDR3 protein: CASSLGGPGSSSYNEQFF
J gene: TRBJ2-1
V gene: TRBV5-4
D gene: .
clone size: .

CDR3 DNA: TGTGCCAGCAGCCTGGGACAGAGGACTAGCGGGAGGCCCTACGAGCAGTACTTC
CDR3 protein: CASSLGQRTSGRPYEQYF
J gene: TRBJ2-7
V gene: TRBV7-9
D gene: TRBD2
clone size: .

CDR3 DNA: TGTGCCAGCAGCTTAAGAACTAGCGGGGCGAATGAGCAGTTCTTC
CDR3 protein: CASSLRTSGANEQFF
J gene: TRBJ2-1
V gene: TRBV7-2
D gene: TRBD2
clone size: few

CDR3 DNA: TGTGCCAGCAGCCTTGGGCCTCAAGAGACCCAGTACTTC
CDR3 protein: CASSLGPQETQYF
J gene: TRBJ2-5
V gene: TRBV5-4
D gene: .
clone size: .

CDR3 DNA: TGTGCCTGGAGTGTAGCTAGCAGCTCACAAAATACGCAGTATTTT
CDR3 protein: CAWSVASSSQNTQYF
J gene: TRBJ2-3
V gene: TRBV30
D gene: .
clone size: few

CDR3 DNA: TGTGCCTGGAGTGTACCAGGGGGTCAGCCCCAGCATTTT
CDR3 protein: CAWSVPGGQPQHF
J gene: TRBJ1-5
V gene: TRBV30
D gene: TRBD1
clone size: .

CDR3 DNA: TGTGCCAGCAGTTCCCCAGTCCGGGGAGTCTATGGCTACACCTTC
CDR3 protein: CASSSPVRGVYGYTF
J gene: TRBJ1-2
V gene: TRBV28
D gene: .
clone size: few

CDR3 DNA: TGCAGCGTCGGATCCACAGGGGACGAGCAGTACTTC
CDR3 protein: CSVGSTGDEQYF
J gene: TRBJ2-7
V gene: TRBV29-1
D gene: TRBD1
clone size: .

CDR3 DNA: TGTGCCAGCAGTTCGGGGGGGATGGGTTACTACGAGCAGTACTTC
CDR3 protein: CASSSGGMGYYEQYF
J gene: TRBJ2-7
V gene: TRBV28
D gene: TRBD2
clone size: few

CDR3 DNA: TGTGCCAGCAGCCCCCTACTAGCGGGAGACGAGCAGTACTTC
CDR3 protein: CASSPLLAGDEQYF
J gene: TRBJ2-7
V gene: TRBV14
D gene: TRBD2
clone size: .